A single sample gave rise to the 27 T cell receptor beta chains below, sequenced in a study of T cell responses to AZD1222 COVID-19 vaccine. Repertoires were generated with immunoSEQ multiplex PCR, while TCRdb's copy carries only in-frame clones and drops some. The data show 45,000 or so clones, about 90% seen once. Specimen: peripheral blood, collected 28 days after the second AZD1222 dose. These receptors came from an adult who received the AZD1222 COVID-19 vaccine.

This sequence joins TRBV5-1 and TRBJ1-2; TRBD1 matches 9 bases. Per the germline V gene, CDR1 is SGHRS and CDR2 is YFSETQ. This CDR3 is 15 amino acids long. Trimming cost V 0 bases and J 4 bases; bases outside gene matches: 4. As DNA, the CDR3 is TGCGCCAGCAGCTTGGAAGGGACAGGGACCTATGGCTACACCTTC. This codes for CASSLEGTGTYGYTF. Combining the CDR3 with reference TRBV5-1 and TRBJ1-2 gives the whole variable domain KAGVTQTPRYLIKTRGQQVTLSCSPISGHRSVSWYQQTPGQGLQFLFEYFSETQRNKGNFPGRFSGRQFSNSRSEMNVSTLELGDSALYLCASSLEGTGTYGYTFGSGTRLTVV.

V and J are TRBV14 and TRBJ1-2, with D uncertain. V was trimmed by 1 base and J by 4 bases, leaving 7 bases between them. The CDR3 runs 13 residues. Germline CDR1 and CDR2: SGHDN and FVKESK. The CDR3 sequence: CASSQVGLYGYTF. The CDR3 DNA is TGTGCCAGCAGCCAAGTGGGTCTCTATGGCTACACCTTC.

This clone is a singleton in its sample. This rearrangement joins TRBV9 to TRBJ1-2, with 8 bases lining up with TRBD1. The CDR3 spans 14 residues. The V gene's germline CDR1 is SGDLS and CDR2 YYNGEE. V shed 4 bases and J 3 bases; nucleotides not matched to a gene: 5. As DNA, the CDR3 is TGTGCCAGCAGCCCTCCGACAGGGGACTATGGCTACACCTTC. This gives the protein CASSPPTGDYGYTF.

V usage is TRBV10-2 and J usage is TRBJ2-7; D is unresolved. The CDR3 has 14 amino acids. Deletions cut 0 bases from V and 3 bases from J, with 9 bases between. CDR1 is WSHSY and CDR2 is SAAADI in the germline V gene. The CDR3 region is CASSESPRGYEQYF. The DNA for the CDR3 is TGCGCCAGCAGTGAGTCGCCCAGAGGCTACGAGCAGTACTTC.

The chain employs TRBV27 and TRBJ2-1; D possibly corresponds to TRBD1 (6 bases). CDR3 size: 14 residues. Germline CDR1 MNHEY, CDR2 SMNVEV (reference sequence). Trimming shortened V by 11 bases and J by 9 bases, and 23 bases separated the two germline ends. Here the CDR3 DNA reads TGTGCCTCATCCCCCGGGACACCGGCCGGTGAGCAGTTCTTC. Translating it yields CASSPGTPAGEQFF.

The rearrangement joins TRBV5-1 to TRBJ2-2, with D unresolved. Germline values: CDR1 SGHRS, CDR2 YFSETQ. V was trimmed by 4 bases and J by 0 bases, leaving 10 bases between them. CDR3 length: 15 amino acids. The CDR3 DNA follows: TGCGCCAGCAGCCTGGACGTCTCGAACACCGGGGAGCTGTTTTTT. Translated: CASSLDVSNTGELFF.

The rearrangement joins TRBV5-6 to TRBJ1-3; possible D gene TRBD1, 5 bases. Germline V lookup: CDR1 SGHDT, CDR2 YYEEEE. CDR3 length: 18 amino acids. Trimming took 1 base from V and 0 from J, leaving 17 bases between them. Here the CDR3 DNA reads TGTGCCAGCAGCTTGATTTCTGGGGACCCCCGCTCTGGAAACACCATATATTTT. As protein: CASSLISGDPRSGNTIYF.

The chain carries TRBV30 and TRBJ2-3; D remains ambiguous. The germline V gene encodes CDR1 GTSNPN and CDR2 SVGIG (reference sequence). The CDR3 runs to 13 residues. Trimming cost V 8 bases and J 3 bases, with 15 bases left between them. The DNA of the CDR3 is TGTGCCCGCGGCCCCTCCGGAACAGATACGCAGTATTTT. Amino acid sequence: CARGPSGTDTQYF.

This rearrangement joins TRBV7-7 to TRBJ1-5, with a tentative D call TRBD1 (5 bases). CDR1 is SSHAT and CDR2 is FNYEAQ in the germline V gene (reference sequence). V was shortened by 3 bases and J by 0 bases, with 18 bases between the two germline ends. This CDR3 has 18 amino acids. The chain's CDR3 is CASSFRTPKGLSNQPQHF. CDR3 bases: TGTGCCAGCAGCTTCCGGACCCCCAAGGGGCTTAGCAATCAGCCCCAGCATTTT.

The V and J genes are TRBV7-8 and TRBJ1-5; 7 bases agree with TRBD1. The J segment lost 3 bases and the V segment lost 0 bases, leaving 2 bases of the junction unmatched. Germline V gives CDR1 SGHVS, CDR2 FQNEAQ. The CDR3 length is 15 residues. The DNA for the CDR3 is TGTGCCAGCAGCTTAGCAGGACAGGTCAATCAGCCCCAGCATTTT. It is translated as CASSLAGQVNQPQHF.

The chain has TRBV15 and TRBJ2-7; 7 nucleotides align to TRBD1. The CDR3 is made up of 14 amino acids. Germline V CDR1 and CDR2: LNHNV, YYDKDF (reference sequence). V shed 3 bases and J 0 bases; nucleotides not matched to a gene: 2. CDR3 sequence (DNA): TGTGCCACCAGCAGGGGGGACAGCTCCTACGAGCAGTACTTC. Protein product: CATSRGDSSYEQYF.

CDR3 sequence reads: CASSYSTGGSGNQPQHF. In DNA form, the CDR3 reads TGTGCCAGCAGTTACTCGACGGGGGGATCTGGCAATCAGCCCCAGCATTTT. This chain connects TRBV6-2 or TRBV6-3 to TRBJ1-5; possibly TRBD1 for D (5 bases). CDR1 is MNHEY and CDR2 is SVGEGT in the germline V gene. V lost 0 bases, J lost 2 bases, and 14 bases lay in between. CDR3 length equals 17 residues.

The V gene is TRBV11-3, the J gene TRBJ2-2; no clear D gene. With 2 bases removed from V and 4 bases from J, the gap between germline ends came to 8 bases. CDR3 length equals 14 residues. CDR1 SGHNT and CDR2 YENEEA come from the germline V gene. The CDR3 here is CASSLSASTGELFF. Here the CDR3 DNA reads TGTGCCAGCAGCTTATCGGCCTCCACCGGGGAGCTGTTTTTT.

J is TRBJ1-2 and V is TRBV5-1; D remains ambiguous. V was clipped by 4 bases and J by 0 bases, with 13 bases between them. This CDR3 region has 15 residues. Looked up from germline, CDR1 is SGHRS and CDR2 is YFSETQ. The CDR3 sequence: CASSPDAGSNYGYTF. In DNA form, the CDR3 reads TGCGCCAGCAGCCCGGACGCAGGATCTAACTATGGCTACACCTTC.

For the CDR3, the DNA is TGCGCCAGCAGCTTGGTCCCGCCGACAGGCAATGAGCAGTTCTTC. Amino acids: CASSLVPPTGNEQFF. The V gene is TRBV5-1, the J gene TRBJ2-1; maybe TRBD1 (6 bases). Germline CDR1 SGHRS, CDR2 YFSETQ. V lost 0 bases and J 6 bases, leaving 13 bases between the germline ends. The CDR3 contains 15 residues.

The rearrangement links TRBV11-2 to TRBJ2-1; weak D call: TRBD1 (7 bases). Per the germline V gene, CDR1 is SGHAT and CDR2 is FQNNGV. The V gene lost 10 bases and the J gene lost 6 bases, with 16 bases spanning the gap. The CDR3 is made up of 13 amino acids. The CDR3 spells CATQGGLGNEQFF. For the CDR3, the DNA is TGTGCCACCCAGGGGGGCTTGGGCAATGAGCAGTTCTTC.

The gene calls are TRBV5-8 and TRBJ1-6, with a tentative D call TRBD1 (6 bases). Trimming pared 4 bases from V and 1 base from J, leaving 15 bases between. The CDR3 extends over 17 amino acids. Germline loops: CDR1 SGHTS, CDR2 YDEGEE. DNA for the CDR3: TGTGCCAGCAGCCTTTTCGGCAGGGGATCCTATAATTCACCCCTCCACTTT. This codes for CASSLFGRGSYNSPLHF.

The V gene is TRBV5-1, the J gene TRBJ2-5, with 11 bases lining up with TRBD1. J lost 6 bases, V lost 2 bases, and 6 bases had no gene match. Germline V gene data show CDR1 as SGHRS and CDR2 as YFSETQ. This CDR3 spans 15 amino acids. CDR3: CASSFLGQGAKTQYF. CDR3 bases: TGCGCCAGCAGCTTCCTAGGACAGGGGGCGAAGACCCAGTACTTC.

This chain links TRBV19 with TRBJ1-4, with D unresolved. Germline CDR1 is LNHDA and CDR2 is SQIVND (reference sequence). The CDR3 length is 15 residues. Trimming removed 3 bases at V and 0 bases at J, with 8 bases between. The CDR3 DNA sequence: TGTGCCAGTAGTATGCTGGGTGCAACTAATGAAAAACTGTTTTTT. It encodes CASSMLGATNEKLFF.

The chain couples TRBV20-1 to TRBJ1-1; D ambiguous. This CDR3 comprises 15 residues. The germline V gene encodes CDR1 DFQATT and CDR2 SNEGSKA (reference sequence). Trimming removed 3 bases at V and 0 bases at J, with 14 bases between. The CDR3 sequence: CSASKVSPLNTEAFF. The CDR3 DNA reads as TGCAGTGCTAGTAAGGTTAGCCCTTTGAACACTGAAGCTTTCTTT.

This clone was picked up one time. The chain employs TRBV5-1 and TRBJ1-6; a possible D gene is TRBD1 (6 bases). This CDR3 comprises 15 residues. Germline lookup yields CDR1 SGHRS and CDR2 YFSETQ. The V end was cut by 4 bases, the J end by 10 bases, with 18 bases between. Written as DNA, the CDR3 is TGCGCCAGCAGCCCACCGGACAGTCCTAGATCACCCCTCCACTTT. Translated: CASSPPDSPRSPLHF.

This clone appeared a few times. The chain is built from TRBV15 and TRBJ1-2, with D maybe TRBD1 (6 bases). The CDR3 is 15 amino acids. Trimming pared 4 bases from V and 4 bases from J, leaving 16 bases between. In germline, CDR1 is LNHNV, CDR2 YYDKDF (reference sequence). CDR3 sequence (DNA): TGTGCCACCAGCACAGCAACAGGGCTTGGCTATGGCTACACCTTC. It yields the protein CATSTATGLGYGYTF.

The chain couples TRBV5-4 to TRBJ2-2; 12 nucleotides agree with TRBD1. V gave up 1 base and J gave up 7 bases; unmatched junction bases: 5. This CDR3 region has 16 residues. CDR1 is SGHNT and CDR2 is YYREEE in the germline V gene (reference sequence). CDR3 DNA: TGTGCCAGCAGCTTGATGGGGACAGGGGGCAGCGGGGAGCTGTTTTTT. It encodes CASSLMGTGGSGELFF.

The chain links TRBV3-1 (or the pseudogene TRBV3-2) to TRBJ2-2; no reliable D call. CDR1 and CDR2 (germline): LGHDT, YNNKEL (reference sequence). The CDR3 is 15 amino acids. V lost 3 bases and J 2 bases, leaving 10 bases between the germline ends. CDR3 residues: CASSHFSDNTGELFF. CDR3 in DNA: TGTGCCAGCAGCCATTTTAGTGATAACACCGGGGAGCTGTTTTTT.

The CDR3 here is CASSAGTVNQPQHF. In DNA, the CDR3 is TGTGCCAGCAGTGCTGGGACAGTGAATCAGCCCCAGCATTTT. The chain uses TRBV7-8 and TRBJ1-5; TRBD1 matches 7 bases. This CDR3 is built from 14 residues. Germline V gene data show CDR1 as SGHVS and CDR2 as FQNEAQ. Trimming cost V 6 bases and J 4 bases; bases outside gene matches: 6. The variable domain in full, completed from reference TRBV7-8 and TRBJ1-5, reads GAGVSQSPRYKVAKRGQDVALRCDPISGHVSLFWYQQALGQGPEFLTYFQNEAQLDKSGLPSDRFFAERPEGSVSTLKIQRTQQEDSAVYLCASSAGTVNQPQHFGDGTRLSIL.

The V and J genes are TRBV9 and TRBJ2-3; TRBD2 might be the D (5 bases). Per the germline V gene, CDR1 is SGDLS and CDR2 is YYNGEE. Trimming stripped 0 bases from V and 0 bases from J, with 14 bases between. This CDR3 region has 17 residues. As DNA, the CDR3 is TGTGCCAGCAGCGTAGGGCTTCGGGGTGGTAGCACAGATACGCAGTATTTT. Translated: CASSVGLRGGSTDTQYF.

This sequence joins TRBV4-2 and TRBJ1-5; D uncertain. Germline CDR1 reads LGHNA; CDR2 reads YNFKEQ. This CDR3 spans 12 amino acids. V was shortened by 2 bases and J by 3 bases, with 2 bases between the two germline ends. DNA for the CDR3: TGTGCCAGCAGCCAAATCAATCAGCCCCAGCATTTT. It translates to CASSQINQPQHF.